The entry below describes one T cell receptor beta chain. This record comes from a study of blood T cell repertoires in COVID-19. Whole-study context: Acute and convalescent COVID-19 specimens originated in the United States, Italy and Spain.

Per the original methods: Estimation of nucleated cell counts was performed using reference gene primer amplification. Sequenced by immunoSEQ multiplex PCR; TCRdb stores in-frame clones only, minus some. That table is the source of V, J and clone size, and D and trimming were worked out from the DNA. The sample lists some 370,000 clones, around 87% occurring once. Trimming cost V 2 bases and J 1 base; bases outside gene matches: 6. The CDR3 runs to 15 residues. CDR1 GTSNPN and CDR2 SVGIG come from the germline V gene (reference sequence). It was during active infection that Seattle patients were enrolled and then longitudinally followed.

The source material was peripheral blood. This chain uses TRBV30 with TRBJ1-2; 8 nucleotides match TRBD1. The TCR was taken from a woman aged 25-40 years with COVID-19, enrolled during active disease. CDR3 region: CAWSRQGAVNYGYTF. The CDR3, as DNA: TGTGCCTGGAGTAGGCAGGGGGCCGTTAACTATGGCTACACCTTC.